This T cell receptor beta chain is drawn from a study of T cell changes during pregnancy in multiple sclerosis. Measured with immunoSEQ multiplex PCR; TCRdb has only the in-frame clones, and not every one. The sample contains 65,000 to 85,000 clones, roughly 90% of which appear only once. The source material was peripheral blood, sampled in the first trimester of pregnancy. The sequence was collected from a female donor in good health, enrolled as a control in a pregnancy study.

The CDR3 sequence is CASKGLGGRSPLHF. CDR3 coding DNA: TGTGCCAGCAAGGGGTTGGGGGGGAGATCACCCCTCCACTTT. The chain has TRBV6-6 and TRBJ1-6; the D gene is possibly TRBD1 (5 bases). The length of the CDR3 is 14 residues. The V end was cut by 7 bases, the J end by 10 bases, with 17 bases between. From germline, CDR1 is MNHNY and CDR2 SVGAGI (reference sequence).